This T cell receptor (beta chain) was captured by sequencing in a study of T-cell memory formation after mild COVID-19. Across the study: Clusters of TCRs were largely donor specific.

MiXCR, applied by TCRdb to the 5' RACE reads, yields one record per CDR3 protein. The sample lists 80,000 to 95,000 distinct CDR3 sequences; around 27% were seen once. The V end lost 6 bases, the J end lost 7 bases, and 9 bases lay between the germline ends. This CDR3 is 12 amino acids long. Germline assignment: CDR1 MNHEY and CDR2 SVGAGI. The source material was PBMCs or a T cell subset sorted from them (not recorded which). The receptor was derived from a man aged 18-30 years who had mild COVID-19 (a few samples of this study predate the infection). Cell type and time point are not known. V and J are TRBV6-5 and TRBJ2-2; D remains unclear. The chain's CDR3 is CASRRVVGELFF. DNA of the CDR3: TGTGCCAGCAGAAGAGTCGTCGGGGAGCTGTTTTTT.